Included here is one T cell receptor beta chain sequence, with context. Its antigen is unidentified. V dropped 0 bases and J dropped 1 base, with 18 bases sitting between them. The CDR3 is 18 amino acids. Germline CDR1 reads SGHNT; CDR2 reads YENEEA. The data originate from a study of glioma-infiltrating T cells after dendritic cell vaccination. As for time point: after dendritic cell vaccination, including at tumor progression/relapse. Selection required adequate fresh-frozen tumor tissue plus more than two years' survival data. Before vaccination, two weeks after the third vaccination, and at progression, PBMC were collected. The protocol was immunoSEQ multiplex PCR, while the TCRdb copy is restricted to in-frame clones and leaves out a portion. The sample contains just under 100,000 clones, 80% of which appear only once. Study conclusions and caveats: No direct clonality-survival link was found; a diverse polyclonal response may matter.

Sequences were derived from blood, sampled after dendritic cell vaccination. The chain couples TRBV11-3 to TRBJ1-1, with D possibly TRBD1 on 5 matching bases. This clonotype was obtained from a human donor with glioblastoma. CDR3 amino acids: CASSLDLHSGGANTEAFF. The CDR3 DNA sequence: TGTGCCAGCAGCTTAGATCTGCATTCCGGGGGTGCGAACACTGAAGCTTTCTTT.